Below, 3 T cell receptor beta chains from the same sample are listed, as sequenced in a study of Ad26.COV2.S vaccination and SARS-CoV-2 variants. The data were produced by immunoSEQ multiplex PCR, yet TCRdb's version contains in-frame clones alone and is incomplete. The sample lists approximately 250,000 clones; around nine tenths were seen once. Treatment of the sample: 15 to 20 received Ad26.COV2.S at low or high dose, single or two shots; about five received placebo; per-sample allocation not given. Specimens were obtained on day 63 following the first vaccine or placebo injection. Sequences were derived from peripheral blood, sampled in a trial of Ad26.COV2.S vaccine versus placebo. These receptors came from a person aged 18-65 years who received the Ad26.COV2.S COVID-19 vaccine or a placebo.

The J gene is TRBJ2-3, the V gene TRBV4-3, with D hard to call. The V gene's germline CDR1 is LGHNA and CDR2 YSLEER. V dropped 0 bases and J dropped 6 bases, with 7 bases sitting between them. CDR3 length: 13 amino acids. The CDR3 reads CASSQEFGDTQYF. Written as DNA, the CDR3 is TGCGCCAGCAGCCAAGAGTTTGGGGATACGCAGTATTTT.

CDR3 coding DNA: TGTGCCAGCAGCTTAGAGAGTATCGGGGTAGTTGGGCAGTATTTT. Translation gives CASSLESIGVVGQYF. This chain uses TRBV7-2 with TRBJ2-3; TRBD2 might be the D (5 bases). Trimming cost V 1 base and J 11 bases, with 19 bases left between them. CDR1 SGHTA and CDR2 FQGNSA come from the germline V gene. The CDR3 consists of 15 residues.

This clone appeared once. V and J are TRBV21-1 and TRBJ2-7; the table names TRBD1, a call not compared with the DNA. TRBV21-1 is labeled a pseudogene. This CDR3 has 13 amino acids. The CDR3 is CASSSGTGHEQYV. The CDR3, as DNA: TGTGCCAGCAGCTCCGGGACAGGGCACGAGCAGTACGTC.